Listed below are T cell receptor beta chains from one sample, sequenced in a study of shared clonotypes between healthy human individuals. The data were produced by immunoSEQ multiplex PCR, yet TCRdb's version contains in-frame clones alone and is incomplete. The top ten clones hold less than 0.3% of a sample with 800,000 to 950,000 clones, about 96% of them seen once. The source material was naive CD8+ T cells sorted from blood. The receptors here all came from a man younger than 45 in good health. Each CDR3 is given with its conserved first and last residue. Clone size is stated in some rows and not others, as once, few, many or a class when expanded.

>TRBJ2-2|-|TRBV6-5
CASSYLAGTGELFF
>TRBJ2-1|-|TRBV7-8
CASSLGASGSHNEQFF
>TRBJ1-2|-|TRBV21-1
CASSTRTGGLSSRYGYTF
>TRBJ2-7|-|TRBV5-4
CASSHYQGTYEQYF
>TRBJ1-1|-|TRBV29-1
CSVIGGVMNTEAFF
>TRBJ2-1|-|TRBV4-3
CASSQDWRPDNEQFF
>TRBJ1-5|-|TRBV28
CASSLEQGVQPQHF
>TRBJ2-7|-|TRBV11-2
CASSVSSGGTYEQYF
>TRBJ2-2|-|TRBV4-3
CASSQDQPGLADFTGELFF
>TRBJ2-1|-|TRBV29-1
CSVEDGTSGISYNEQFF
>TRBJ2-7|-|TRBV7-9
CASSLPGTGGDIYEQYF
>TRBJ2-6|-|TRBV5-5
CASSLRVGGPGANVLTF
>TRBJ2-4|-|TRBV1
CTSSQEGVRASGSHIQYF
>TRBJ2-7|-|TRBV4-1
CASREIFGGSYEQYF
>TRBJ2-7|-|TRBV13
CASSGRLLNEQYF
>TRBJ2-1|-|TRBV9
CASTHWDSDNEQFF
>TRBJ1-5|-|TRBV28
CASSPPFGQPYSNQPQHF
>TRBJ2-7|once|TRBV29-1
CSGGDRENYEQYF
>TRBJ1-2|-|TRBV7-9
CASSLVRAQFNYGYTF
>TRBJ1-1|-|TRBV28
CASTENPHRVDTEAFF
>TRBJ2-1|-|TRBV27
CASVGSGKRGNEQFF
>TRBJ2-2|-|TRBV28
CASSWTGRELFF
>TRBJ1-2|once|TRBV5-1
CASSDRYGYTF
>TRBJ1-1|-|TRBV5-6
CASSYPYPNTEAFF
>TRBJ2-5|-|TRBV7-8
CASSQGGLPSETQYF
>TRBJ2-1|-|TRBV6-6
CASSYSLEGTGNEQFF
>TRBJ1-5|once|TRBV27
CASSLIGGPSNQPQHF
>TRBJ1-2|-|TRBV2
CASRSLGYTF
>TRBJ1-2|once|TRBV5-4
CASSPGGLANYGYTF
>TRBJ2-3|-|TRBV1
CTSSQGWGQKKSNSTDTQYF
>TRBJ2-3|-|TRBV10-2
CASSQRERGLGRDTQYF
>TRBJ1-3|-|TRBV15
CATSRGAVSGNTIYF
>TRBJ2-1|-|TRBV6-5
CASTLGGGRGDEQFF
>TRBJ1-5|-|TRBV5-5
CARKDQPQHF
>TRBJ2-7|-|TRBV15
CATSLSGGLVYEQYF
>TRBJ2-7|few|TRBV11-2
CASSLVLRTWEQYF
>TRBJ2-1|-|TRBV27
CASSSPDTHNEQFF
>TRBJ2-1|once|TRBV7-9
CATWRTLSYNEQFF
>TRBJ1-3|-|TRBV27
CASSPGGRGNTIYF
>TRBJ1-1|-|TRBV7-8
CASSLEGGLGTEAFF